Listed below are T cell receptor beta chains from one sample, sequenced in a study of blood T cell repertoires in COVID-19. Data came from immunoSEQ multiplex PCR; TCRdb stores just in-frame clones and leaves some out. The sample has fewer than 700,000 clones, roughly nine tenths seen once. The material sequenced was peripheral blood. The receptors stem from a woman aged 50 to 60 with COVID-19, enrolled during active disease. The CDR3 runs from the conserved cysteine through the conserved F or W. A D gene is named only where the DNA matches it firmly. The listing skips clone size in some rows; elsewhere it reads once, few, many or a size class.

.	.	TRBV30	TRBJ1-5	CAWSGERDQPQHF	TGTGCCTGGAGTGGAGAACGGGATCAGCCCCAGCATTTT
TRBD1	.	TRBV6-1	TRBJ1-3	CASSERDRVGNTIYF	TGTGCCAGCAGTGAACGGGACAGGGTTGGAAACACCATATATTTT
TRBD1	.	TRBV7-8	TRBJ1-1	CASSGGTEAFF	TGTGCCAGCTCAGGGGGCACTGAAGCTTTCTTT
.	.	TRBV4-1	TRBJ1-1	CASSPMGRDAFF	TGCGCCAGCAGCCCGATGGGGAGGGACGCTTTCTTT
.	.	TRBV3-1/TRBV3-2	TRBJ2-1	CASSQGRGSYNEQFF	TGTGCCAGCAGCCAAGGCAGGGGCTCCTACAATGAGCAGTTCTTC
.	.	TRBV7-9	TRBJ2-1	CASSLAGGSGNEQFF	TGTGCCAGCAGCTTAGCGGGGGGTTCGGGCAATGAGCAGTTCTTC
.	.	TRBV4-1	TRBJ1-5	CASSQVDGPQGPQHF	TGCGCCAGCAGCCAAGTCGACGGCCCCCAGGGGCCCCAGCATTTT
TRBD2	.	TRBV5-1	TRBJ2-1	CASSLQGGGYNEQFF	TGCGCCAGCAGCTTGCAAGGCGGGGGCTACAATGAGCAGTTCTTC
.	few	TRBV28	TRBJ1-5	CASSFQGSGQPQHF	TGTGCCAGCAGTTTCCAAGGTTCAGGTCAGCCCCAGCATTTT
.	.	TRBV6-5	TRBJ2-1	CASSYGTTNNEQFF	TGTGCCAGCAGTTACGGGACAACGAACAATGAGCAGTTCTTC
.	.	TRBV7-8	TRBJ1-5	CASSLGQDSNQPQHF	TGTGCCAGCAGCTTAGGACAGGATAGCAATCAGCCCCAGCATTTT
.	.	TRBV6-4	TRBJ1-1	CASSDTSRGTEAFF	TGTGCCAGCAGTGACACCTCCCGGGGGACTGAAGCTTTCTTT
.	few	TRBV10-3	TRBJ2-1	CASEEGDSRSEQFF	TGTGCCTCTGAGGAGGGAGACTCGAGGAGTGAGCAGTTCTTC
.	.	TRBV29-1	TRBJ1-5	CSVEEQAGQPQHF	TGCAGCGTTGAGGAGCAGGCGGGTCAGCCCCAGCATTTT
.	.	TRBV10-3	TRBJ1-5	CAIGREQPQHF	TGTGCCATTGGACGGGAGCAGCCCCAGCATTTT
.	.	TRBV4-1	TRBJ2-7	CASSQLPGLNHEQYF	TGCGCCAGCAGCCAATTGCCAGGGCTGAACCACGAGCAGTACTTC
TRBD1	.	TRBV27	TRBJ1-2	CASSLRTGWGANYGYTF	TGTGCCAGCAGTCTGCGGACAGGTTGGGGAGCTAACTATGGCTACACCTTC
TRBD1	.	TRBV6-6	TRBJ2-1	CASSLRDRVHNEQFF	TGTGCCAGCAGTCTCCGGGACAGGGTCCACAATGAGCAGTTCTTC
.	few	TRBV19	TRBJ1-1	CASSPGNTEAFF	TGTGCCAGTAGCCCGGGGAACACTGAAGCTTTCTTT
.	few	TRBV2	TRBJ2-7	CASSDGQLVSYEQYF	TGTGCCAGCAGTGATGGGCAGCTCGTGTCCTACGAGCAGTACTTC
.	.	TRBV19	TRBJ1-1	CASSGGQLRTEAFF	TGTGCCAGTAGTGGCGGACAGCTAAGGACTGAAGCTTTCTTT
TRBD2	.	TRBV5-5	TRBJ2-1	CASSARVAGRNEQFF	TGTGCCAGCAGCGCCCGGGTAGCGGGGAGGAATGAGCAGTTCTTC
.	.	TRBV10-2	TRBJ2-7	CASSESNPGGGEQYF	TGCGCCAGCAGTGAGTCGAACCCCGGCGGAGGCGAGCAGTACTTC
.	.	TRBV13	TRBJ2-5	CASSLVLGDLPGAQYF	TGTGCCAGCAGCTTAGTCCTCGGGGATCTTCCGGGGGCCCAGTACTTC
TRBD1	.	TRBV3-1/TRBV3-2	TRBJ1-2	CASSQRVGGLRSADGYTF	TGTGCCAGCAGCCAAAGGGTAGGGGGCCTTCGTTCGGCCGATGGCTACACCTTC
.	.	TRBV28	TRBJ1-2	CASSAEEPYGYTF	TGTGCCAGCAGCGCGGAGGAGCCCTATGGCTACACCTTC
TRBD1	.	TRBV3-1/TRBV3-2	TRBJ1-1	CASSQVGQGNTEAFF	TGTGCCAGCAGCCAGGTCGGACAGGGGAACACTGAAGCTTTCTTT
TRBD1	.	TRBV5-6	TRBJ1-2	CASSFFSLRGTGYFDGYTF	TGTGCCAGCAGCTTCTTTTCTTTACGAGGGACAGGGTATTTTGATGGCTACACCTTC
.	.	TRBV2	TRBJ1-3	CASSEALGPTGNTIYF	TGTGCCAGCAGTGAAGCGTTGGGCCCCACTGGAAACACCATATATTTT
TRBD1	.	TRBV5-1	TRBJ2-1	CASSSGGGTGEYNEQFF	TGCGCCAGCAGCTCAGGCGGGGGGACAGGGGAGTACAATGAGCAGTTCTTC
.	.	TRBV11-2	TRBJ1-5	CASSFGTGLSPQHF	TGTGCCAGCAGCTTCGGAACAGGGCTTAGCCCCCAGCATTTT
TRBD1	.	TRBV7-3	TRBJ1-1	CASSFGTGLEAFF	TGTGCCAGCAGCTTCGGGACAGGGTTAGAAGCTTTCTTT
.	.	TRBV29-1	TRBJ1-2	CSVGSGDYGYTF	TGCAGCGTTGGGTCCGGGGACTATGGCTACACCTTC
.	few	TRBV19	TRBJ1-5	CASSIGARGHQPQHF	TGTGCCAGTAGTATAGGGGCGCGGGGCCATCAGCCCCAGCATTTT
TRBD1	once	TRBV5-4	TRBJ1-1	CASSPGGTGPNTEAFF	TGTGCCAGCAGCCCGGGGGGGACAGGGCCGAACACTGAAGCTTTCTTT
.	few	TRBV4-1	TRBJ1-3	CASSPAGAGNTIYF	TGCGCCAGCAGCCCCGCTGGGGCGGGAAACACCATATATTTT
.	.	TRBV6-1	TRBJ2-3	CASSEFGVGSLWDTQYF	TGTGCCAGCAGTGAATTCGGTGTGGGCAGCCTGTGGGATACGCAGTATTTT
TRBD2	.	TRBV5-6	TRBJ2-2	CASSFGTSGNTGELFF	TGTGCCAGCAGCTTCGGGACTAGCGGGAACACCGGGGAGCTGTTTTTT
TRBD1	once	TRBV6-1	TRBJ1-4	CASSDGQGEKLFF	TGTGCCAGCAGTGACGGACAGGGCGAAAAACTGTTTTTT
TRBD1	.	TRBV30	TRBJ2-2	CAWRMTGGSNTGELFF	TGTGCCTGGAGGATGACAGGGGGCTCTAACACCGGGGAGCTGTTTTTT
TRBD2	.	TRBV5-4	TRBJ2-7	CASSGGLVPSYEQYF	TGTGCCAGCAGCGGTGGACTAGTTCCCTCCTACGAGCAGTACTTC